These 4 T cell receptor beta chains were sequenced from one sample in a study of T cell responses to AZD1222 COVID-19 vaccine. Measured with immunoSEQ multiplex PCR; TCRdb has only the in-frame clones, and not every one. The repertoire holds 90,000 to 110,000 clones, with more than 75% as singletons. The sequences come from peripheral blood, collected 28 days after the second AZD1222 dose. These receptors were collected from an adult who received the AZD1222 COVID-19 vaccine.

This chain connects TRBV12-3 or TRBV12-4 to TRBJ1-2; tentatively, D is TRBD1 (5 bases). Trimming cost V 7 bases and J 8 bases, with 17 bases left between them. CDR3 size: 13 residues. The CDR3 spells CASTLSRVGGYTF. As DNA, the CDR3 is TGTGCCAGCACCCTTTCCAGGGTGGGCGGCTACACCTTC.

The chain has TRBV9 and TRBJ1-6, with TRBD1 matching 8 bases. The CDR3 is made up of 15 amino acids. V lost 0 bases to trimming and J lost 8 bases; unmatched junction nucleotides: 4. In germline, CDR1 is SGDLS, CDR2 YYNGEE. The CDR3 bases are TGTGCCAGCAGCGTAGTCGACAGGGGTGATTCACCCCTCCACTTT. Encoded protein: CASSVVDRGDSPLHF.

The chain uses TRBV9 and TRBJ2-3; the match to TRBD2 covers 9 bases. Unmatched junction bases numbered 10, after V lost 0 bases and J lost 2 bases. The CDR3 is made up of 18 amino acids. Germline values: CDR1 SGDLS, CDR2 YYNGEE. The DNA for the CDR3 is TGTGCCAGCAGCGTAGGTGTGGGTAGCGGGAGTCCCACAGATACGCAGTATTTT. Residues: CASSVGVGSGSPTDTQYF.

This sequence joins TRBV7-2 and TRBJ2-2, with 8 bases lining up with TRBD2. The CDR3 runs 19 residues. In germline, CDR1 is SGHTA, CDR2 FQGNSA. V lost 1 base to trimming and J lost 6 bases; unmatched junction nucleotides: 16. The CDR3 nucleotides read TGTGCCAGCAGCTTAGAGCGCGCGGGGGGCGTTATTCTCTCCGGGGAGCTGTTTTTT. Protein product: CASSLERAGGVILSGELFF.